This record covers a single TCR beta chain. Its recognized antigen is unknown. No qualities accompany the bases; no much larger clone lies one base away. The CDR3 regions of human TCRbeta chains were subjected to immunosequencing. Turning to the authors' computational methods: Repertoire TCRs were checked for matches against a reference library of SARS-CoV-2-specific TCRs that had been generated using the MIRA antigen-specificity platform. Breadth was defined as the fraction of unique TCRs that were SARS-CoV-2-associated, and depth was defined as the fraction of total T cells that were SARS-CoV-2-associated. Using the MIRA data, each spike-specific TCR was assigned both to the spike region to which the TCR was reactive and to a CD4 or CD8 class. Log10-transformed breadth and depth values were compared by one-way ANOVA with Sidak's multiple comparisons tests. TCRdb re-hosts the immuneACCESS table, in-frame sequences only. Its copies lack some clones; in the studies checked, an unresolved V gene accounts for under half of them, and the cause for the rest is not known. V, J and clone size are taken as reported in that table, and D and trimming were inferred from the DNA itself. The sample yields roughly 100,000 clones; about nine tenths were counted once. 2.5% to 3.5% of the sample is taken by the ten largest.

Sample time point, as interpreted from the label and publication: about 28 days (+/-7) after the second vaccine dose. What the treatment or condition label conveys for this sample: meningococcal conjugate vaccine given as trial control. Vaccinee samples were obtained from the UK trials COV001 and COV002, which included a single-blind randomized controlled phase 2/3 trial of AZD1222 (ChAdOx1 nCoV-19) in healthy adults. For TCRbeta chain sequencing, PBMC samples from trial participants were taken at day 0 and at day 28 after the second dose. Trimming removed 6 bases from V and 4 bases from J, leaving 9 bases between the germline ends. Including cysteine and phenylalanine, the CDR3 has 12 amino acids. CDR3 DNA only is kept here, 36 bases in frame from base 1. From a lookup of the germline V gene, CDR1 and CDR2 are MDHEN and SYDVKM. The data stem from a study of T cell responses to AZD1222 COVID-19 vaccine (dated by TCRdb to about 2021). Looking at the study overall: TCR sequencing covered roughly 230 trial participants: 207 given two doses of AZD1222 and about 26 given two doses of MenACWY control vaccine. Enrollment into the trials was organized by age into subgroups of 18-55, 56-69 and 70-plus years, and those subgroups contained approximately 160, 26 and 62 TCR-sequenced participants, respectively. Study-level results and caveats: Because no day 14 peak-response samples were available, the repertoires could be characterized only after the peak T cell response. Participants were mostly white British and included more females than males, and it was suggested by the authors that clonal diversity may have been underestimated. In the small 56-69-year group, the increase in depth fell short of significance, most likely because of low power. Epitopes outside the regions mutated in the B.1.351 and B.1.1.7 variants were reportedly recognized by nearly half of the unique spike-specific TCRs. After two AZD1222 doses, both the breadth and the depth of spike-specific TCRs were significantly higher than at day 0 and than in MenACWY recipients. Vaccine-associated CD4 TCRs spanned the whole spike protein, with dominant responses in regions 160-218 and 743-854. Conclusions about previously exposed vaccinees are limited because only five to seven AZD1222 recipients were SARS-CoV-2 seropositive at baseline.

The receptor's source is an adult who received the MenACWY meningococcal vaccine as a control. The starting material was peripheral blood, obtained 28 days after the second dose of the MenACWY control vaccine. The rearranged segments are TRBV28 and TRBJ1-2, with no D gene named confidently. Here the CDR3 is given as CASSAGRYGYTF. In nucleotides, the sequence is TGTGCCAGCAGCGCCGGCCGCTATGGCTACACCTTC.